Listed here are 16 T cell receptor beta chains from one sample, sequenced in a study of tumor and adjacent non-tumor tissue in lung cancer. The template was RNA from unsorted bulk tissue. Three rounds of nested PCR, following a modified ARM-PCR protocol, produced the TCRbeta library. Using its own MiXCR run on the multiplex PCR reads, TCRdb lists one record per CDR3 protein. In the table there are 100,000 to 120,000 distinct CDR3 sequences, approximately 84% of which are singletons. Sequencing input: lung tumor tissue. The source is a man between 65 and 85 years old with non-small cell lung cancer.

A remark on this clonotype: The missing conserved phenylalanine or tryptophan at the end of this CDR3 makes a read error likely. This chain uses TRBV10-3 with TRBJ2-6, with D possibly TRBD1 on 5 matching bases. CDR3 length: 14 residues. Germline CDR1 is ENHRY and CDR2 is SYGVKD. This chain's CDR3 is CAIRTASGANVLTL. The CDR3 nucleotides are TGTGCCATCAGGACAGCCTCTGGGGCCAATGTCCTGACTTTA.

Notes on this clonotype: A read error may account for a junction end that differs from germline. The chain recombines TRBV12-3 or TRBV12-4 with TRBJ2-7, with D perhaps TRBD2 (7 bases). This CDR3 has 14 residues. CDR3 amino acids: CTSSFAGAGYKQYF. The CDR3 DNA reads TGTACCAGCAGTTTCGCGGGGGCGGGCTACAAGCAGTACTTC.

A word on this clonotype: The CDR3 does not end in the conserved phenylalanine or tryptophan, so this is likely a read error. V is TRBV7-9 and J is TRBJ1-4; possibly TRBD1 for D (6 bases). The CDR3 sequence is 15 residues long. The germline V gene has CDR1 SEHNR and CDR2 FQNEAQ (reference sequence). CDR3 sequence (DNA): TGTGCCGGCAGCTTGATCAGGGGACCCAATGAAAAACTGTTTTTG. This codes for CAGSLIRGPNEKLFL.

As for this clonotype: Germline is not matched at one junction end, which may reflect a read error. The gene calls are TRBV6-5 and TRBJ2-7; D is ambiguous. CDR3 size: 13 residues. Germline loops: CDR1 MNHEY, CDR2 SVGAGI. CDR3: CASSYTVSYEQYF. CDR3 DNA sequence: TGTGCCAGCAGTTACACAGTCTCCTACGAGCAGTATTTC.

This clonotype was detected ten times or more. The chain joins TRBV28 to TRBJ1-5; D is uncertain. The V gene lost 7 bases and the J gene lost 1 base, with 14 bases spanning the gap. Per the germline V gene, CDR1 is MDHEN and CDR2 is SYDVKM. The CDR3 has 15 amino acids. The CDR3 DNA follows: TGTGCCAGCAAAAGCTCGGGCGGAAGCAATCAGCCCCAGCATTTT. Translation gives CASKSSGGSNQPQHF.

The rearrangement joins TRBV4-3 to TRBJ2-2; D is possibly TRBD2 (5 bases). Germline V CDR1 and CDR2: LGHNA, YSLEER. The germline V and J ends were trimmed by 10 bases and 7 bases, with 19 bases remaining between them. There are 14 residues in the CDR3. Here the CDR3 reads CANNHRGLVGELFF. CDR3 in DNA: TGCGCCAACAACCACAGAGGGCTGGTCGGGGAGCTGTTTTTT.

Concerning this clonotype itself: A read error is possible here, since a much larger clone lies one base away. The rearrangement uses TRBV24-1 and TRBJ2-1, with TRBD2 identical over 14 bases. The DNA matches TRBJ2-7 better at its end, which makes the J call doubtful. Per the germline V gene, CDR1 is KGHDR and CDR2 is SFDVKD. There are 16 residues in the CDR3. This chain's CDR3 is CATSDLGLAGGNEQYF. DNA of the CDR3: TGTGCCACCAGTGATTTAGGACTAGCGGGAGGAAATGAGCAGTACTTC.

This clonotype has a single count. The CDR3 nucleotides read TGTGCCAGCAGCTTAGTTGCCAGGGTCGATGGGCAGTTCTTC. Its translation is CASSLVARVDGQFF. V gene TRBV11-1 combines with J gene TRBJ2-1; tentatively, D is TRBD1 (5 bases). The length of the CDR3 is 14 residues. Germline V CDR1 and CDR2: SGHAT, FQDESV (reference sequence). Trimming shortened V by 1 base and J by 12 bases, and 16 bases separated the two germline ends.

About this clonotype itself: Germline is not matched at one junction end, which may reflect a read error. As DNA, the CDR3 is TGTGCCAACAGCTTAGCTCCCCTCAGGGAGCTGTTTTTT. Its protein product is CANSLAPLRELFF. The chain combines TRBV11-3 with TRBJ2-2; D remains ambiguous. The CDR3 loop spans 13 amino acids. Germline V gives CDR1 SGHNT, CDR2 YENEEA.

CDR3 coding DNA: TGCGCCAGCAGTGGGGGACAGGGTTTGAATAAGCAGTTCTTC. Protein sequence: CASSGGQGLNKQFF. The chain uses TRBV5-1 and TRBJ2-1; 9 nucleotides agree with TRBD1. Trimming took 5 bases from V and 11 from J; bases not matched to a gene: 11. In germline, CDR1 is SGHRS, CDR2 YFSETQ. The CDR3 is 14 amino acids.

The count of this clonotype is one. J is TRBJ2-3 and V is TRBV29-1; TRBD2 agrees at 7 bases. This CDR3 comprises 14 residues. Germline V CDR1 and CDR2: SQVTM, ANQGSEA. The CDR3 DNA sequence: TGCAATGTTGTCCCATGGGACTACATAGATACGCAGTATTTT. Translation: CNVVPWDYIDTQYF.

This chain joins TRBV6-2 or TRBV6-3 and TRBJ2-1; possible D gene TRBD2, 5 bases. The CDR3 has 13 amino acids. V was clipped by 10 bases and J by 8 bases, with 18 bases between them. Germline V gene sequence: CDR1 MNHEY, CDR2 SVGEGT. CDR3 region: CANSPRGKDEQFF. CDR3 sequence (DNA): TGTGCCAACAGCCCTAGAGGGAAGGATGAGCAGTTCTTC.

A note on this clonotype: At one end, the junction sequence differs from germline, possibly due to a read error. The V and J genes are TRBV29-1 and TRBJ1-2; D unresolved. The V gene's germline CDR1 is SQVTM and CDR2 ANQGSEA. The CDR3 is 15 residues long. The CDR3 protein is CVVPYQSSGEDGYTF. The CDR3 DNA is TGCGTTGTCCCCTATCAATCCTCGGGAGAAGATGGATACACCTTC.

On this clonotype itself: The junction departs from germline at one end; a sequencing error may be responsible. The chain carries TRBV29-1 and TRBJ2-5, with a tentative D call TRBD1 (6 bases). The CDR3 is made up of 16 amino acids. Germline loops: CDR1 SQVTM, CDR2 ANQGSEA. The CDR3 DNA reads TGCAGCGCCGAGCTCTACATCCAGACAGGTCAAGAGACCCATTACTTC. It is translated as CSAELYIQTGQETHYF.

This clonotype is judged medium-sized. This chain joins TRBV10-3 and TRBJ2-7; D is uncertain. The CDR3 has 12 amino acids. CDR1 ENHRY and CDR2 SYGVKD come from the germline V gene. V gave up 8 bases and J gave up 2 bases, with 10 bases separating them. The CDR3: CAIGDTTYEQYF. The DNA for the CDR3 is TGTGCCATCGGGGATACGACCTACGAGCAGTACTTC.

Worth noting for this clonotype: An end of the junction does not agree with germline; a read error may underlie this. This chain uses TRBV11-2 with TRBJ2-3; D is undetermined. Germline V gives CDR1 SGHAT, CDR2 FQNNGV. The CDR3 has 13 residues. The chain's CDR3 is CVTSGLSIDAQYF. The CDR3 coding sequence is TGTGTCACGTCTGGTCTGAGCATAGATGCGCAGTATTTT.